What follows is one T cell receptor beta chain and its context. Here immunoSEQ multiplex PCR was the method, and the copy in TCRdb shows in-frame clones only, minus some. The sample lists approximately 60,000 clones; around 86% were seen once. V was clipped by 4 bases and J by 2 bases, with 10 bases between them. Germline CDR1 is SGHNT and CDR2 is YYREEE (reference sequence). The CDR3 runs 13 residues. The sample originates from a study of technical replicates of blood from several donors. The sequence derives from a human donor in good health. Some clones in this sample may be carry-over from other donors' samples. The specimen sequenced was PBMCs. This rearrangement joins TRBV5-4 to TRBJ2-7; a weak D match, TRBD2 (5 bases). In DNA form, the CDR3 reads TGTGCCAGCAGCCCGGGGATAACCTACGAGCAGTACTTC. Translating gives CASSPGITYEQYF.